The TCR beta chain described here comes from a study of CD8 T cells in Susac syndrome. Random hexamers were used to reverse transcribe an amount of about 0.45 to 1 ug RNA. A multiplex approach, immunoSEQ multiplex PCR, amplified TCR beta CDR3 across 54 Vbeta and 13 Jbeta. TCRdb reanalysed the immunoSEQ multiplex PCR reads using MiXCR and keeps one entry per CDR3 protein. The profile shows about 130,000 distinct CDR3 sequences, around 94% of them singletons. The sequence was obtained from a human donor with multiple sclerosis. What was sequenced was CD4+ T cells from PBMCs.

As DNA, the CDR3 is TGTGCCTGGAGTGTTCAAGGGGCCAACGTCCTGACTTTC. Its protein is CAWSVQGANVLTF. The chain links TRBV30 to TRBJ2-6, with D unclear. Germline-derived CDR1 and CDR2 are GTSNPN and SVGIG (reference sequence). The CDR3 contains 13 residues. Trimming cost V 0 bases and J 4 bases, with 4 bases left between them.